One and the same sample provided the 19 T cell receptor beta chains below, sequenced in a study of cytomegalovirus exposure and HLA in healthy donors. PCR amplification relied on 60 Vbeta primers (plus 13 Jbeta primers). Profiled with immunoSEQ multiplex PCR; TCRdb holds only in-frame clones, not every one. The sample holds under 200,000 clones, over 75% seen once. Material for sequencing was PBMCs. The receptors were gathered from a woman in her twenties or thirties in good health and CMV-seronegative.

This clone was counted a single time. CDR3 protein: CAISELWTSGGNADTQYF. Written as DNA, the CDR3 is TGTGCCATCAGTGAACTGTGGACTAGCGGGGGAAACGCAGATACGCAGTATTTT. This chain joins TRBV10-3 and TRBJ2-3, with 13 bases matching TRBD2. The germline V gene has CDR1 ENHRY and CDR2 SYGVKD. Trimming at V came to 3 bases and at J to 4 bases, leaving 10 bases not matched to a gene. The CDR3 length is 18 residues.

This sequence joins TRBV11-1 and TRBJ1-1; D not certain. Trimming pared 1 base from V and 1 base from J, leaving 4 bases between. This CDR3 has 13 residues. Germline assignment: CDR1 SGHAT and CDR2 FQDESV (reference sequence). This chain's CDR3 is CASSLGQNTEAFF. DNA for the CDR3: TGTGCCAGCAGCTTAGGACAGAACACTGAAGCTTTCTTT.

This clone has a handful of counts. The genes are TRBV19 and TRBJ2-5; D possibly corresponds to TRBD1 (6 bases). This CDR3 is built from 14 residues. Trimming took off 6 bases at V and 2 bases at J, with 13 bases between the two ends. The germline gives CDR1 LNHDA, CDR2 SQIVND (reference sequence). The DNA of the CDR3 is TGTGCCAGTAGCTTGGGACAAAAGCAAGAGACCCAGTACTTC. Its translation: CASSLGQKQETQYF.

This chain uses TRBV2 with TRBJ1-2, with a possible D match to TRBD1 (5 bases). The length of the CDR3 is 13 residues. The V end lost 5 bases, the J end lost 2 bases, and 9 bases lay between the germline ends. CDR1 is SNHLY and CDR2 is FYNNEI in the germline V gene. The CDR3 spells CASSLTENYGYTF. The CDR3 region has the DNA TGTGCCAGCAGTTTGACAGAAAACTATGGCTACACCTTC.

The CDR3 coding sequence is TGTGCCAGCAGCCTACAGGGAGCCTATGGCTACACCTTC. Translation: CASSLQGAYGYTF. The chain carries TRBV6-5 and TRBJ1-2; D is perhaps TRBD1 (6 bases). Trimming shortened V by 6 bases and J by 4 bases, and 12 bases separated the two germline ends. Germline V gene data show CDR1 as MNHEY and CDR2 as SVGAGI. The CDR3 loop spans 13 amino acids.

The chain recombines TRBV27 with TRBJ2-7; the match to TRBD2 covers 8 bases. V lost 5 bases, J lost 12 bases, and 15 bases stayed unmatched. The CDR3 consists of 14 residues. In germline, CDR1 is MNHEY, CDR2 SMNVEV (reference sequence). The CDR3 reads CASSPWAGGPSLYF. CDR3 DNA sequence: TGTGCCAGCAGTCCCTGGGCGGGGGGCCCCTCTCTGTACTTC.

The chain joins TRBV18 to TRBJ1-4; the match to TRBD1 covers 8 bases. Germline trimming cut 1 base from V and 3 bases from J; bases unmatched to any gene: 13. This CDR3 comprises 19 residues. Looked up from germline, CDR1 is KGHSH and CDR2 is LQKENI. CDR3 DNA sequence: TGTGCCAGCTCACCACGTGCAGGACAGGGAATAATCTCTAATGAAAAACTGTTTTTT. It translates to CASSPRAGQGIISNEKLFF.

CDR3 sequence: CARNRSSGFTDTQYF. The CDR3 nucleotides are TGCGCCAGAAACCGGTCTAGCGGATTCACAGATACGCAGTATTTT. V and J are TRBV4-1 and TRBJ2-3; 7 nucleotides match TRBD2. The germline V gene has CDR1 MGHRA and CDR2 YSYEKL. Trimming removed 9 bases from V and 2 bases from J; junction bases left unmatched: 11. The CDR3 totals 15 residues.

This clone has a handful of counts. CDR3 loop: CASSFSGGNYGYTF. Here the CDR3 DNA reads TGTGCCAGCAGCTTTTCAGGGGGTAACTATGGCTACACCTTC. The chain carries TRBV7-8 and TRBJ1-2; TRBD1 matches 7 bases. Germline V CDR1 and CDR2: SGHVS, FQNEAQ. The CDR3 is 14 residues long. Trimming cost V 3 bases and J 1 base; bases outside gene matches: 2. Drawing the rest from reference TRBV7-8 and TRBJ1-2, the complete variable domain is GAGVSQSPRYKVAKRGQDVALRCDPISGHVSLFWYQQALGQGPEFLTYFQNEAQLDKSGLPSDRFFAERPEGSVSTLKIQRTQQEDSAVYLCASSFSGGNYGYTFGSGTRLTVV.

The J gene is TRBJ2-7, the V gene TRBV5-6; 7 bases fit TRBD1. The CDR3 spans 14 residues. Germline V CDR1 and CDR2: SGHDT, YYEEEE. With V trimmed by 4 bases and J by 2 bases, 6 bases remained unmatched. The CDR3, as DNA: TGTGCCAGCAGCCCGACAGGGCTACCCTACGAGCAGTACTTC. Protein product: CASSPTGLPYEQYF.

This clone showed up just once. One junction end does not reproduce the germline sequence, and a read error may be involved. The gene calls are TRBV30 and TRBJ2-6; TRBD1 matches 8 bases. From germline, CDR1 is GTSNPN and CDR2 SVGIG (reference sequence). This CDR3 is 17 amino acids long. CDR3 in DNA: TGTGCCTGGAGTAGACAGGGGCCCTGGTCTGGGGCCAACGGCCTGACTTTC. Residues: CAWSRQGPWSGANGLTF.

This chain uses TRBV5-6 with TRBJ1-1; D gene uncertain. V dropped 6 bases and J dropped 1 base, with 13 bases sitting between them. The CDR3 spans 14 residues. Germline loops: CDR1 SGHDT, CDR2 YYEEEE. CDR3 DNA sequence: TGTGCCAGCATCACCGAACCCGGGAACACTGAAGCTTTCTTT. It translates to CASITEPGNTEAFF.

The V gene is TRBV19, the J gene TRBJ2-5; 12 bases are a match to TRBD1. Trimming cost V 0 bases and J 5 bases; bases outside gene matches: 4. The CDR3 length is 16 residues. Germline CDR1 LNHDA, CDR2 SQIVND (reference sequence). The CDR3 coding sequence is TGTGCCAGTAGTATAGAGGGACAGGGGGCTCGGGAGACCCAGTACTTC. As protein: CASSIEGQGARETQYF.

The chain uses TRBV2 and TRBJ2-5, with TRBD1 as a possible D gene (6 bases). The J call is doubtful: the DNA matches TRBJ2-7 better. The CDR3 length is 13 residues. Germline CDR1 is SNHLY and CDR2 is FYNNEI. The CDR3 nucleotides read TGTGCCAGCAGATCACAGGGACCCTACGAGCAGTACTTC. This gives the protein CASRSQGPYEQYF.

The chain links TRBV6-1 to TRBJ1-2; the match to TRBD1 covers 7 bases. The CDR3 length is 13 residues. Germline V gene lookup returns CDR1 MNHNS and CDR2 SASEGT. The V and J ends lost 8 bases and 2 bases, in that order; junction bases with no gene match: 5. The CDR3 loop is CASQQGSNYGYTF. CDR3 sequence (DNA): TGTGCCAGCCAACAGGGGTCAAACTATGGCTACACCTTC.

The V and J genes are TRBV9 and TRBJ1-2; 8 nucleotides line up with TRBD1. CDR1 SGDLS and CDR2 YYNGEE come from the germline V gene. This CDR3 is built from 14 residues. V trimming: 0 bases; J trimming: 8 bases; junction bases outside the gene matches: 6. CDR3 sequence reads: CASSVGPDRAGYTF. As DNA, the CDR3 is TGTGCCAGCAGCGTAGGTCCGGACAGGGCAGGCTACACCTTC.

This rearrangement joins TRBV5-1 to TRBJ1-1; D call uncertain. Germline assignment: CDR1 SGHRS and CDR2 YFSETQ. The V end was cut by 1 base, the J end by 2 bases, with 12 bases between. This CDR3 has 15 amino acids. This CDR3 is CASSLLSSGNTEAFF. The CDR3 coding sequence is TGCGCCAGCAGCTTGCTTTCTTCGGGTAACACTGAAGCTTTCTTT.

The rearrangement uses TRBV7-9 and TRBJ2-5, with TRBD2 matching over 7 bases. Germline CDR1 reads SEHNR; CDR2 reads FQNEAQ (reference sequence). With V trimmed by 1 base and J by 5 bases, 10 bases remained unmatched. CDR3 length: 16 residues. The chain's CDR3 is CASSLGTAGEAETQYF. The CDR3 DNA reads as TGTGCCAGCAGCTTAGGGACGGCGGGAGAAGCGGAGACCCAGTACTTC.

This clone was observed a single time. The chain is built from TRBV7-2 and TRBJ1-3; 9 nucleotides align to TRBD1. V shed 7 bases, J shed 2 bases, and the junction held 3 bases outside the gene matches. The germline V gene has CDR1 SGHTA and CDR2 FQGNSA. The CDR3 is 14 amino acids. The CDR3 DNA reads TGTGCCAGCACGAGGACAGGGGCTGGAAACACCATATATTTT. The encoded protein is CASTRTGAGNTIYF.